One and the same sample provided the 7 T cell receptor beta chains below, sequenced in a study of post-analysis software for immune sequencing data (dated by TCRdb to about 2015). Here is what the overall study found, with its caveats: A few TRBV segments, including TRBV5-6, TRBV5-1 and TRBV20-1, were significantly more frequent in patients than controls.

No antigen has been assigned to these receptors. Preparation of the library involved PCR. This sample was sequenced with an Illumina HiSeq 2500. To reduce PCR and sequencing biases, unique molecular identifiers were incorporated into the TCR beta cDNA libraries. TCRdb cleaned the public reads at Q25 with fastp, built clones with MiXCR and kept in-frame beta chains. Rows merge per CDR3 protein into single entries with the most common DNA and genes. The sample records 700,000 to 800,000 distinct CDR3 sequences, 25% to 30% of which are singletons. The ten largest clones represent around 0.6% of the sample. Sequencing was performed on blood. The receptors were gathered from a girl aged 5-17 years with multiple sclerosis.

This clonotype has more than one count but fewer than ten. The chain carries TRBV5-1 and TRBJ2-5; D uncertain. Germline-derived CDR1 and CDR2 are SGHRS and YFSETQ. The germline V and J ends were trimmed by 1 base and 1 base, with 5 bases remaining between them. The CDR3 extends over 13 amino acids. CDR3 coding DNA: TGCGCCAGCAGCTTGTATGCCCAAGAGACCCAGTACTTC. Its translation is CASSLYAQETQYF.

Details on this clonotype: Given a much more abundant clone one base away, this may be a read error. The DNA of the CDR3 is TGCAGTGCTGCGCTCGACGGGGGGACACAAGAGACCCAGTACTTC. Its translation: CSAALDGGTQETQYF. The chain recombines TRBV20-1 with TRBJ2-5; tentatively, D is TRBD2 (7 bases). Per the germline V gene, CDR1 is DFQATT and CDR2 is SNEGSKA (reference sequence). This CDR3 comprises 15 residues. The V and J ends lost 5 bases and 2 bases respectively, with 18 bases between them.

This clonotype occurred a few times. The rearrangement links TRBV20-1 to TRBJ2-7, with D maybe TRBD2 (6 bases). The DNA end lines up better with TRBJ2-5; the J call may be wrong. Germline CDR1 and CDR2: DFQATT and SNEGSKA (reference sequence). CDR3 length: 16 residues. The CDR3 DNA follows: TGCAGTGCTAGTTTCGGTAGCGGTCCCTCCGGGGAGACCCAGTACTTC. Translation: CSASFGSGPSGETQYF.

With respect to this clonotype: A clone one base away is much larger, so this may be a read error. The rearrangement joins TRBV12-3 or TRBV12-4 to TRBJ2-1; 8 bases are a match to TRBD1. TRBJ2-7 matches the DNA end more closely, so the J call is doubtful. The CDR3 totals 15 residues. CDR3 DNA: TGTGCCAGCAGTCCCCGCCAGGGGGCCTACAATGAGCAGTACTTC. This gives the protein CASSPRQGAYNEQYF.

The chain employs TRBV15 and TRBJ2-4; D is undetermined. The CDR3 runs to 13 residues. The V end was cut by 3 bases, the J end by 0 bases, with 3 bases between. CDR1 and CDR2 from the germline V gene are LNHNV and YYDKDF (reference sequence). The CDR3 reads CATSREAKNIQYF. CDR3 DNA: TGTGCCACCAGCAGGGAAGCCAAAAACATTCAGTACTTC. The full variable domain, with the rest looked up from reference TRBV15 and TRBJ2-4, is DAMVIQNPRYQVTQFGKPVTLSCSQTLNHNVMYWYQQKSSQAPKLLFHYYDKDFNNEADTPDNFQSRRPNTSFCFLDIRSPGLGDTAMYLCATSREAKNIQYFGAGTRLSVL.

As DNA, the CDR3 is TGTGCCAGCAGTTGGGACAACTACGAGCAGTACTTC. It specifies CASSWDNYEQYF. This chain joins TRBV27 and TRBJ2-7, with a weak D call TRBD1 (6 bases). V was cut by 4 bases and J by 3 bases, with 7 bases left in between. Germline loops: CDR1 MNHEY, CDR2 SMNVEV (reference sequence). This CDR3 comprises 12 residues.

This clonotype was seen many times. CDR3 protein: CASSPPGQGRHNEQFF. The CDR3 DNA reads as TGTGCCAGCAGCCCGCCCGGACAGGGAAGGCACAATGAGCAGTTCTTC. The chain carries TRBV12-3 or TRBV12-4 and TRBJ2-1; 8 bases line up with TRBD1. The ends lost 6 bases at V and 5 bases at J; junction bases unmatched: 12. The CDR3 has 16 amino acids.